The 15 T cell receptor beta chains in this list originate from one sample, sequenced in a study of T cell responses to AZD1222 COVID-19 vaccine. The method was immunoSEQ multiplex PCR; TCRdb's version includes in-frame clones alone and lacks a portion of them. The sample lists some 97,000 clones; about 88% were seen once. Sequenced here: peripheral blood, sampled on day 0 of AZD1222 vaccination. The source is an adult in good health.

The chain's CDR3 is CASSLETKSTEAFF. The CDR3 nucleotides read TGTGCCAGCAGCTTAGAAACCAAGAGCACTGAAGCTTTCTTT. This rearrangement joins TRBV7-2 to TRBJ1-1; no firm D call. V lost 1 base and J 4 bases, leaving 10 bases between the germline ends. The CDR3 is made up of 14 amino acids. Germline CDR1 reads SGHTA; CDR2 reads FQGNSA.

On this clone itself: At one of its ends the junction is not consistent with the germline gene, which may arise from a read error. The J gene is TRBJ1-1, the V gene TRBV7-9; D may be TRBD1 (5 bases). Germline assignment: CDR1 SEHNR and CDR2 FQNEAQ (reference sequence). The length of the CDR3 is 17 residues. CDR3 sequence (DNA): TGTGCCAGCAGCTTAATGGCAGGATGGGGGGTGACCACTGAAGCTTTCTTC. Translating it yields CASSLMAGWGVTTEAFF.

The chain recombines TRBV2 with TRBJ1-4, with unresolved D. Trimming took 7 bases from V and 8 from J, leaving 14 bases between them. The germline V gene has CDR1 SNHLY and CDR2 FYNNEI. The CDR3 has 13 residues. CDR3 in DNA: TGTGCCAGCACAGCCGGGATATTCGAAAAACTGTTTTTT. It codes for CASTAGIFEKLFF.

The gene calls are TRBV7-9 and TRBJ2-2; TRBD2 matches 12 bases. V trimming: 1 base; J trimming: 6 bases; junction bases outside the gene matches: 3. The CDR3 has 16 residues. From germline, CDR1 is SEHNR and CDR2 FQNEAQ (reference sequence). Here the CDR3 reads CASSLGLAGVSGELFF. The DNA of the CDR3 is TGTGCCAGCAGCTTAGGACTAGCGGGAGTATCCGGGGAGCTGTTTTTT.

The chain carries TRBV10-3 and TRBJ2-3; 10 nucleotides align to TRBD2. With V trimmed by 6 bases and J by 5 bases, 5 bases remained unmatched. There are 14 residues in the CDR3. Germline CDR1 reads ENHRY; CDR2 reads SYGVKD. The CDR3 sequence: CAIRRTSGGDTQYF. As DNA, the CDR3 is TGTGCCATCAGGAGGACTAGCGGCGGAGATACGCAGTATTTT.

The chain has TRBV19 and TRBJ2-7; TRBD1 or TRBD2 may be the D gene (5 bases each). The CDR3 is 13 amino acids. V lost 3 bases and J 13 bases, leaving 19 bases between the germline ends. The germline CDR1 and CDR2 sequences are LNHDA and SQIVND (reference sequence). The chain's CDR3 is CASSIARDQVQYF. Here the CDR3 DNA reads TGTGCCAGTAGTATCGCCAGGGACCAGGTGCAATACTTC. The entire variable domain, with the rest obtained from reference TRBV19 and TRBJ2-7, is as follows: DGGITQSPKYLFRKEGQNVTLSCEQNLNHDAMYWYRQDPGQGLRLIYYSQIVNDFQKGDIAEGYSVSREKKESFPLTVTSAQKNPTAFYLCASSIARDQVQYFGPGTRLTVT.

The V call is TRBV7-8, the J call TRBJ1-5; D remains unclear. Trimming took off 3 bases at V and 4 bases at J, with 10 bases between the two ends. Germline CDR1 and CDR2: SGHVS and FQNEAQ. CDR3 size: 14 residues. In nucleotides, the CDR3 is TGTGCCAGCAGCTTCACCGATGGGAATCAGCCCCAGCATTTT. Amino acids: CASSFTDGNQPQHF. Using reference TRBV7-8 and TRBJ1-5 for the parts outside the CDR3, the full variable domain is GAGVSQSPRYKVAKRGQDVALRCDPISGHVSLFWYQQALGQGPEFLTYFQNEAQLDKSGLPSDRFFAERPEGSVSTLKIQRTQQEDSAVYLCASSFTDGNQPQHFGDGTRLSIL.

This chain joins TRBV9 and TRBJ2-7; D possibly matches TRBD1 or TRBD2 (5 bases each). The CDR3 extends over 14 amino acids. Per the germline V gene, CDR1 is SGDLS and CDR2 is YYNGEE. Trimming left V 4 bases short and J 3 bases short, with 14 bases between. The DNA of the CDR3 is TGTGCCAGCAGCCCCCGGGACCCCCTCTACGAGCAGTACTTC. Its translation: CASSPRDPLYEQYF.

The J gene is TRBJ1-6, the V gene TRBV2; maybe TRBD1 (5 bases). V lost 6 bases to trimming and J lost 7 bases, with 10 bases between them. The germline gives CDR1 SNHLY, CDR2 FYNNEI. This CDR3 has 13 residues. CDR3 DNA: TGTGCCAGCAGGCCGGGGCCCAATTCACCCCTCCACTTT. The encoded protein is CASRPGPNSPLHF. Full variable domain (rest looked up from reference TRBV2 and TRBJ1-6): EPEVTQTPSHQVTQMGQEVILRCVPISNHLYFYWYRQILGQKVEFLVSFYNNEISEKSEIFDDQFSVERPDGSNFTLKIRSTKLEDSAMYFCASRPGPNSPLHFGNGTRLTVT.

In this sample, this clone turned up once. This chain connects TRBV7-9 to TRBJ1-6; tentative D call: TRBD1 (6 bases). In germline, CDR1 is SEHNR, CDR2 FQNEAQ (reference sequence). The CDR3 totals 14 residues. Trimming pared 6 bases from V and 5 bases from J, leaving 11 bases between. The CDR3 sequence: CASSLDSNNSPLHF. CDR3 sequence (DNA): TGTGCCAGCAGTTTGGACAGCAATAATTCACCCCTCCACTTT.

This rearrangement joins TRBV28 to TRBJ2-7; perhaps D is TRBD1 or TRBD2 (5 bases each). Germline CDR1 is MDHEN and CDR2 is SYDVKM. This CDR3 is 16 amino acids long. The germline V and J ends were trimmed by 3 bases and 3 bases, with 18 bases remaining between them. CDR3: CASSLEAGNNYYEQYF. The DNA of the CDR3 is TGTGCCAGCAGTTTGGAGGCAGGGAACAATTACTACGAGCAGTACTTC.

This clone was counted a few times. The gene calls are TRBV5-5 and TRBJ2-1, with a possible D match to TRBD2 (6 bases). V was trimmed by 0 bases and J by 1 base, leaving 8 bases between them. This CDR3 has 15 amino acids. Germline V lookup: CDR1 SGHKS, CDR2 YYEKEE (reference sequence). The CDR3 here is CASSLDAGSYNEQFF. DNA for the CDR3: TGTGCCAGCAGCTTGGATGCGGGGTCCTACAATGAGCAGTTCTTC.

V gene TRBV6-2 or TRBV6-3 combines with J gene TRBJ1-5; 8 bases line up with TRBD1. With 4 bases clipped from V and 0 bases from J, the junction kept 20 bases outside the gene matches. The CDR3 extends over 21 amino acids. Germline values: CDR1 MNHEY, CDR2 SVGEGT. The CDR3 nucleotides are TGTGCCAGCAGTTCTTTCTACTCCCCTGGACAGGGTGATAATAGCAATCAGCCCCAGCATTTT. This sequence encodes CASSSFYSPGQGDNSNQPQHF.

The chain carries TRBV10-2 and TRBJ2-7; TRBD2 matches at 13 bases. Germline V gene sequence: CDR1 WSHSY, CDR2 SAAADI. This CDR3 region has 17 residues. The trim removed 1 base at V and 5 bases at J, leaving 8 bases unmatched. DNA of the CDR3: TGCGCCAGCAGTGAGTTGCGGACTAGCGGGAGCTTCCACGAGCAGTACTTC. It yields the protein CASSELRTSGSFHEQYF.

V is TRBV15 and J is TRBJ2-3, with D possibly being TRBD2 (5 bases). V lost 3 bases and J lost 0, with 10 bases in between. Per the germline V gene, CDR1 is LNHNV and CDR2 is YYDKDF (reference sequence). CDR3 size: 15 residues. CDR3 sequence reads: CATSREAFSTDTQYF. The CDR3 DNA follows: TGTGCCACCAGCAGGGAGGCGTTCAGCACAGATACGCAGTATTTT.